These T cell receptor beta chains were read from a single sample in a study of blood T cells in healthy people across ages. One entry per CDR3 protein, called by TCRdb with MiXCR from the 5' RACE reads. The sample yields hundreds of thousands of distinct CDR3 sequences, about 30% seen once. Source material: blood. Every receptor here comes from an elderly woman in good health. CDR3s include the opening cysteine and the closing phenylalanine or tryptophan. Fields, in order: D gene, J gene, V gene, clone size, CDR3 protein, CDR3 DNA. A D gene is named only where the DNA matches it firmly. Size is omitted from some rows. Given values are once, few, many or a class for expanded clones.

- TRBJ2-7 TRBV7-9 - CASSFLYHNERYF TGTGCCAGCAGCTTCCTCTATCACAATGAGCGGTACTTC
TRBD2 TRBJ2-2 TRBV30 - CAWRATAGGNTGELFF TGTGCCTGGAGGGCCACCGCGGGGGGGAACACCGGGGAGCTGTTTTTT
TRBD2 TRBJ2-1 TRBV28 many CASSRTSGDYNEQFF TGTGCCAGCAGTCGGACTAGCGGGGATTACAATGAGCAGTTCTTC
- TRBJ2-5 TRBV7-2 - CASSLAPGLRRETQYF TGTGCCAGCAGCTTAGCGCCGGGACTTAGAAGGGAGACCCAGTACTTC
- TRBJ2-5 TRBV4-1 few CASSQDPKSQETQYF TGCGCCAGCAGCCAAGATCCGAAGAGCCAAGAGACCCAGTACTTC
- TRBJ2-1 TRBV5-5 many CASSFQEFSYNEQFF TGTGCCAGCAGCTTCCAGGAGTTCTCCTACAATGAGCAGTTCTTC
- TRBJ2-3 TRBV12-3/TRBV12-4 many CASSQRGISADTQYF TGTGCCAGCAGCCAGAGAGGGATTTCCGCAGATACGCAGTATTTT
- TRBJ1-5 TRBV20-1 many CSATRDSSNQPQHF TGCAGTGCTACCCGGGACTCCAGCAATCAGCCCCAGCATTTT
TRBD2 TRBJ2-1 TRBV20-1 many CSAQSGTTFHDEQFF TGCAGTGCTCAGTCCGGGACTACCTTTCACGATGAGCAGTTCTTC
TRBD2 TRBJ2-1 TRBV3-1 many CASSTDGGAYNEQFF TGTGCCAGCAGCACTGACGGGGGGGCCTACAATGAGCAGTTCTTC
TRBD1 TRBJ1-4 TRBV5-1 many CASSLGDREGEKLFF TGCGCCAGCAGCTTGGGAGACAGGGAGGGAGAAAAACTGTTTTTT
TRBD1 TRBJ1-1 TRBV16 few CASTYRGGDTEAFF TGTGCCAGCACCTACAGGGGAGGGGACACTGAAGCTTTCTTT
- TRBJ2-1 TRBV6-2/TRBV6-3 few CASSYSTSSHEQFF TGTGCCAGCAGTTACTCGACTTCTAGCCATGAGCAGTTCTTC
- TRBJ2-7 TRBV21-1 many CASVGRDAGSYEQYF TGTGCCAGCGTAGGCCGGGACGCGGGATCTTACGAGCAGTACTTC
TRBD1 TRBJ1-3 TRBV4-1 - CASSQEGTGVGSGNTIYF TGCGCCAGCAGCCAAGAAGGGACAGGAGTAGGCTCTGGAAACACCATATATTTT
- TRBJ2-1 TRBV5-1 - CASSLGGASAYNEQFF TGCGCCAGCAGCTTGGGTGGGGCTAGCGCATACAATGAGCAGTTCTTC
- TRBJ1-1 TRBV20-1 many CSARSATDGEAFF TGCAGTGCTAGGTCGGCCACGGACGGTGAAGCTTTCTTT
TRBD1 TRBJ1-4 TRBV27 many CASRTRGTGGLFF TGTGCCAGCAGGACCCGCGGGACAGGGGGACTGTTTTTT
- TRBJ1-2 TRBV27 many CASTPLGEGNYGYTF TGTGCCAGCACCCCTCTAGGGGAGGGGAACTATGGCTACACCTTC
- TRBJ1-1 TRBV2 few CASEDGASMNTEAFF TGTGCCAGCGAGGACGGAGCCTCGATGAACACTGAAGCTTTCTTT
- TRBJ1-2 TRBV6-5 many CASSFFSPRLGGYYGYTF TGTGCCAGCAGTTTTTTTTCGCCCCGGTTGGGGGGGTACTATGGCTACACCTTC
- TRBJ2-7 TRBV12-3/TRBV12-4 many CASSTLYEQYF TGTGCCAGCAGCACCTTGTACGAGCAGTACTTC
TRBD1 TRBJ1-5 TRBV20-1 - CSATSGTGRNQPQHF TGCAGTGCTACCAGTGGGACAGGGAGAAATCAGCCCCAGCATTTT
- TRBJ2-5 TRBV3-1 many CASSQDGRLTYF TGTGCCAGCAGCCAAGATGGGAGACTTACGTACTTC
- TRBJ1-1 TRBV5-1 few CASSLGLTTEAFF TGCGCCAGCAGCTTGGGGCTTACGACTGAAGCTTTCTTT
TRBD1 TRBJ1-1 TRBV20-1 - CSAIGRTRDSTLNTEAFF TGCAGTGCTATTGGAAGAACCCGGGACAGCACTCTGAACACTGAAGCTTTCTTT
TRBD1 TRBJ2-7 TRBV7-2 many CASSIRQGINSYEQYF TGTGCCAGCAGTATTAGACAGGGGATCAACTCCTACGAGCAGTACTTC
- TRBJ1-2 TRBV28 few CASRLQGTLANYGYTF TGTGCCAGCAGACTTCAGGGGACCCTAGCTAACTATGGCTACACCTTC
- TRBJ2-2 TRBV7-9 - CASSFRQANTGELFF TGTGCCAGCAGCTTCAGACAGGCGAACACCGGGGAGCTGTTTTTT
TRBD1 TRBJ2-3 TRBV5-1 - CASSIGQGNTDTQYF TGCGCCAGCAGCATCGGACAGGGAAACACAGATACGCAGTATTTT
- TRBJ2-7 TRBV19 many CASSIADSSSYEQYF TGTGCCAGTAGTATAGCCGACAGTTCTTCCTACGAGCAGTACTTC
- TRBJ2-1 TRBV7-2 - CASSLQVYNEQFF TGTGCCAGCAGCTTACAGGTCTACAATGAGCAGTTCTTC
TRBD2 TRBJ2-5 TRBV20-1 few CSAVLAGGYNEQYF TGCAGTGCCGTACTAGCGGGGGGTTACAATGAGCAGTACTTC
TRBD1 TRBJ2-7 TRBV12-3/TRBV12-4 - CASSSPRTGVTHEQYF TGTGCCAGCAGTTCCCCCCGGACAGGAGTAACCCACGAGCAGTACTTC
- TRBJ2-7 TRBV30 few CAWSRVYEQYF TGTGCCTGGAGTAGGGTGTACGAGCAGTACTTC
- TRBJ1-1 TRBV7-8 - CASSVHRDSVNTEAFF TGTGCCAGCAGCGTTCACAGGGACTCGGTGAACACTGAAGCTTTCTTT
TRBD2 TRBJ2-3 TRBV20-1 - CSVGTSGDLTDTQYF TGCAGTGTTGGGACTAGCGGTGACCTCACAGATACGCAGTATTTT
TRBD1 TRBJ1-1 TRBV18 - CASSTSTGSIARAEAFF TGTGCCAGCTCGACTTCGACAGGGAGTATCGCAAGGGCTGAAGCTTTCTTT
- TRBJ2-3 TRBV5-6 - CASSQRQRGTQYF TGTGCCAGCAGCCAGCGACAGAGGGGTACGCAGTATTTT
TRBD2 TRBJ2-3 TRBV27 many CASSLIRAWGGRDTQYF TGTGCCAGCAGTCTTATCCGCGCCTGGGGGGGGAGGGATACGCAGTATTTT
- TRBJ2-7 TRBV30 - CAWRKTQRSSYEQYF TGTGCCTGGAGGAAAACTCAGAGATCCTCCTACGAGCAGTACTTC
- TRBJ2-1 TRBV19 many CASSQYMGTHEQFF TGTGCCAGTAGTCAATATATGGGTACGCATGAGCAGTTCTTC
- TRBJ2-1 TRBV20-1 many CSARDGPGEQFF TGCAGTGCTAGAGATGGGCCAGGGGAGCAGTTCTTC
TRBD2 TRBJ2-7 TRBV5-5 - CTSSLAGGSYEQYF TGTACCAGCAGCCTAGCGGGGGGTTCCTACGAGCAGTACTTC
- TRBJ1-4 TRBV5-1 many CASSFRDGEKLFF TGCGCCAGCAGCTTCCGTGACGGTGAAAAACTGTTTTTT
- TRBJ1-2 TRBV6-1 many CASSALADYHGYTF TGTGCCAGCAGCGCGTTGGCGGACTACCATGGCTACACCTTC
TRBD1 TRBJ1-1 TRBV29-1 - CSVSTGVNTEAFF TGCAGCGTTTCCACAGGGGTGAACACTGAAGCTTTCTTT
- TRBJ1-2 TRBV7-9 - CASSLGPGTNYGYTF TGTGCCAGCAGCTTAGGGCCTGGAACTAACTATGGCTACACCTTC
- TRBJ2-1 TRBV6-2/TRBV6-3 - CASSPSGAGVRDEQFF TGTGCCAGCAGTCCCAGCGGGGCAGGGGTCAGGGATGAGCAGTTCTTC
- TRBJ1-2 TRBV2 - CASSPRGQPPYGYTF TGTGCCAGCAGCCCGAGGGGTCAACCCCCCTATGGCTACACCTTC